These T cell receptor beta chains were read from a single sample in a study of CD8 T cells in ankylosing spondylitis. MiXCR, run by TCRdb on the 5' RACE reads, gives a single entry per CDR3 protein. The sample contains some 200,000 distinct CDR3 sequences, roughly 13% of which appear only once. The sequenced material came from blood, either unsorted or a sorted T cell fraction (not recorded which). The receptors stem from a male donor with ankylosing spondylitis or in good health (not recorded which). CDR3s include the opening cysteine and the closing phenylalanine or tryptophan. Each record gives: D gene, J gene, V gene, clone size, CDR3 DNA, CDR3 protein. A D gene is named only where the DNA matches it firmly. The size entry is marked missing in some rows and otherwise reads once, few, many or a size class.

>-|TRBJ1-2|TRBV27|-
TGTGCCAGCAGTCCGTCACTTCTCTATGGCTACACCTTC
CASSPSLLYGYTF
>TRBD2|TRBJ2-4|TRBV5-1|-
TGCGCCAGCAGGCCGTGGGGGGGTTGGAACATTCAGTACTTC
CASRPWGGWNIQYF
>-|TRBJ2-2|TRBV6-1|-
TGTGCCAGCAAACAAGCAAACTCGGGCACCGGGGAGCTGTTTTTT
CASKQANSGTGELFF
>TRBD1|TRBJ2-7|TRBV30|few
TGTGCCTGGAGCATACAGGGGGACGAGCAGTACTTC
CAWSIQGDEQYF
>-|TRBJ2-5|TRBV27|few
TGTGCCAGCAATGGGGAGAGGGAGACCCAGTACTTC
CASNGERETQYF
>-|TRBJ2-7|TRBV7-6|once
TGTGCCAGCAGCTTAGATACAGGTATCCACGAGCAGTACTTC
CASSLDTGIHEQYF
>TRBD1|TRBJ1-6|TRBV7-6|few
TGTGCCAGCAGCTTAGAAACAGGGGGACTAACCTTTAATTCACCCCTCCACTTT
CASSLETGGLTFNSPLHF
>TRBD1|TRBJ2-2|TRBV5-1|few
TGCGCCAGCAGGGGGACAGGGGGCCTCACCGGGGAGCTGTTTTTT
CASRGTGGLTGELFF
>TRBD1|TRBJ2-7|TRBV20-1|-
TGCAGTGCACGACAGGGTTACGAGCAGTACTTC
CSARQGYEQYF
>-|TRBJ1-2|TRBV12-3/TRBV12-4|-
TGTGCCAGCAGTTCTGTCGGGGGCAAGGATGGCTACACCTTC
CASSSVGGKDGYTF
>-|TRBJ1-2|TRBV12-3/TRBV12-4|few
TGTGCCAGCAGCTTCGCACGTGGCTACACCTTC
CASSFARGYTF
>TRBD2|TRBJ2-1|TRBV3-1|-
TGTGCCAGCACCCCTCTAGCGGGGGGGCGCAATGAGCAGTTCTTC
CASTPLAGGRNEQFF
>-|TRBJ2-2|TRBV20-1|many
TGCAGTGCTAGAGGGAGCGGGGAGCTGTTTTTT
CSARGSGELFF
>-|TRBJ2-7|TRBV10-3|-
TGTGCCATCAGTGATGGGCGGGCCGCATACGAGCAGTACTTC
CAISDGRAAYEQYF
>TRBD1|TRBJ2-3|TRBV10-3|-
TGTGCCATCAGGCGACAGGGGGGGGGCACAGATACGCAGTATTTT
CAIRRQGGGTDTQYF
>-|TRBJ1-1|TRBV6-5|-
TGTGCCAGCAGTTTCGGGGGGGCCGCCACTGAAGCTTTCTTT
CASSFGGAATEAFF
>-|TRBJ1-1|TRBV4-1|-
TGCGCCAGGAGCCAGGTTCGGGGATCTGAAGCTTTCTTT
CARSQVRGSEAFF
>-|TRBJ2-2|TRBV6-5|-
TGTGCCAGCAGTCCCTTAGCTAGGAACACCGGGGAGCTGTTTTTT
CASSPLARNTGELFF
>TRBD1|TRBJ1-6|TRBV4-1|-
TGCGCCAGCAGGGATACTCAGGGGGCTCATTCACCCCTCCACTTT
CASRDTQGAHSPLHF
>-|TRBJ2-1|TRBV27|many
TGTGCCAGCAGTTTAACCCTAAATGAGCAGTTCTTC
CASSLTLNEQFF
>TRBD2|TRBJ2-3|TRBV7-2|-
TGTGCCAGCAGCATCAGACTAGCGGGAGCCAACGATACGCAGTATTTT
CASSIRLAGANDTQYF
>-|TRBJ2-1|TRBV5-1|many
TGCGCCAGCAGCTTGGGACTAGATAACAATGAGCAGTTCTTC
CASSLGLDNNEQFF
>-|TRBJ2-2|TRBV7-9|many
TGTGCCAGCAGCCCCCGGGTCTACACCGGGGAGCTGTTTTTT
CASSPRVYTGELFF
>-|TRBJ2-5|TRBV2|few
TGTGCCAGCCGGACAGCCGTACAGCGGGAGACCCAGTACTTC
CASRTAVQRETQYF
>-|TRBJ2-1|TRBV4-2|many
TGTGCCAGCAGCCGGACTGATCTAGCCTACAATGAGCAGTTCTTC
CASSRTDLAYNEQFF
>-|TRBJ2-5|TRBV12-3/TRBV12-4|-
TGTGCCAGCAGCCCCTGGGACCGGGAAGAGACCCAGTACTTC
CASSPWDREETQYF
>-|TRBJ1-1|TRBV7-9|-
TGTGCCAGCAGCTTCCGGGACATAACCACTGAAGCTTTCTTT
CASSFRDITTEAFF
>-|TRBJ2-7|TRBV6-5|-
TGTGCCAGCAGTTCCCCGGGACTCAGCAATTTCGAGCAGTACTTC
CASSSPGLSNFEQYF
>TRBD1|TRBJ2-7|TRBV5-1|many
TGCGCCAGCAGCTTAGACAGGGTGGAGCAGTACTTC
CASSLDRVEQYF
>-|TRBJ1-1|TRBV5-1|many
TGCGCCAGCAGCTTGTGGGAACAGGCTGAAGCTTTCTTT
CASSLWEQAEAFF
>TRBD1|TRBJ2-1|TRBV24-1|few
TGTGCCACCGAACAGGGACAGGAGCTTTTCTATGAGCAGTTCTTC
CATEQGQELFYEQFF
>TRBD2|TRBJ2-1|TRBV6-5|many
TGTGCCAGCAGTTCCCCGACTAGCGGGCGGTCTGGGCTAAATGAGCAGTTCTTC
CASSSPTSGRSGLNEQFF
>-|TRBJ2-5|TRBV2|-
TGTGCCAGCAAACTTGACGGGGCCCCCCAAGAGACCCAGTACTTC
CASKLDGAPQETQYF
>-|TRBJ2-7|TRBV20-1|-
TGCAGTGCCCGAACCAGGCCGAGCTCCTACGAGCAGTACTTC
CSARTRPSSYEQYF
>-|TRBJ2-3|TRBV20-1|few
TGCAGTGCTAGAGATAGACGACTAACCACAGATACGCAGTATTTT
CSARDRRLTTDTQYF
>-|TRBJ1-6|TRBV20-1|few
TGCAGTGCTAGAGATGTGGGCATCGGACCCCTCCACTTT
CSARDVGIGPLHF
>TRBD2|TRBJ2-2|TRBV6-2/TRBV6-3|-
TGTGCCACCACTTTCTCCGGACTAGCGGGAGGGCCCTCGGGCACCGGGGAGCTGTTTTTT
CATTFSGLAGGPSGTGELFF
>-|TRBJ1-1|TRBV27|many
TGTGCCAGCAGTCTTCAAATGAACACTGAAGCTTTCTTT
CASSLQMNTEAFF
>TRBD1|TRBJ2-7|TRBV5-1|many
TGCGCCAGCAGCTACGGACAGGGGCGGTACGAGCAGTACTTC
CASSYGQGRYEQYF
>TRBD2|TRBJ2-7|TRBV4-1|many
TGCGCCAGCAGCCAAGACTCGGGGGGTTACGAGCAGTACTTC
CASSQDSGGYEQYF
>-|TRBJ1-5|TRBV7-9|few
TGTGCCAGCAGCGAAGGGGGGGCGGGCAGTCAGCCCCAGCATTTT
CASSEGGAGSQPQHF
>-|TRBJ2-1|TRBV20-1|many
TGCAGTGCCCAGACTGTCCCGGTACTCTACAATGAGCAGTTCTTC
CSAQTVPVLYNEQFF
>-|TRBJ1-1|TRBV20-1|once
TGCAGTGCTAGAGATCTGGGGCCGGAGACTGAAGCTTTCTTT
CSARDLGPETEAFF
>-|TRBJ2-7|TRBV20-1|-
TGCAGTGCTGGGGCAGGGGCCGAGCAGTACTTC
CSAGAGAEQYF
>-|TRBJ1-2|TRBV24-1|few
TGTGCCACCAGTGACAACTATGGCTACACCTTC
CATSDNYGYTF
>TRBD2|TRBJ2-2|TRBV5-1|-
TGCGCCAGCAGCTTTGGAACTAGCGGATCACAACAAGGGGTCGGGGAGCTGTTTTTT
CASSFGTSGSQQGVGELFF
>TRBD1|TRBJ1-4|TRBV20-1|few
TGCAGTGCTGGGACAGGGTATGATAATGAAAAACTGTTTTTT
CSAGTGYDNEKLFF
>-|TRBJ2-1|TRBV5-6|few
TGTGCCAGCAGCTTGGGCTCCAGGGACAATGAGCAGTTCTTC
CASSLGSRDNEQFF
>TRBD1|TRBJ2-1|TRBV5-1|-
TGCGCCAGCAGCGGACAGGGATGGAATGAGCAGTTCTTC
CASSGQGWNEQFF
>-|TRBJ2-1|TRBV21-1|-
TGTGCCAGCAGCGACCCAGCTCTCAATGAGCAGTTCTTC
CASSDPALNEQFF
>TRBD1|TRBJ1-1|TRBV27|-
TGTGCCAGCAGTTGGGGACAGGGTTTTTCCGAAGCTTTCTTT
CASSWGQGFSEAFF